A selection of T cell receptor beta chains follows, all from one sample in a study of T cells in Graves' hyperthyroidism and ophthalmopathy. TCRdb passed the multiplex PCR reads through MiXCR, listing each CDR3 protein once. Here the sample spans about 130,000 distinct CDR3 sequences, less than 25% being singletons. Sequenced input: blood. These receptors all stem from a woman aged 50 to 60 with Graves' hyperthyroidism that later progressed to Graves' ophthalmopathy. The CDR3 runs from the conserved cysteine through the conserved F or W. A D gene is named only where the DNA matches it firmly. A clone size is listed for some rows: how often the clone was seen (once, few, many), or a class if it is expanded.

D gene: .; V gene: TRBV30; clone size: many; J gene: TRBJ2-1; CDR3 protein: CAWSGGAGEQFF; CDR3 DNA: TGTGCCTGGAGTGGGGGGGCGGGTGAGCAGTTCTTC
D gene: .; V gene: TRBV19; clone size: .; J gene: TRBJ2-3; CDR3 protein: CASSSGRTDTQYF; CDR3 DNA: TGTGCCAGTAGTTCAGGGAGGACAGATACGCAGTATTTT
D gene: TRBD2; V gene: TRBV28; clone size: many; J gene: TRBJ2-1; CDR3 protein: CASSFIGRGDEQFF; CDR3 DNA: TGTGCCAGCAGTTTCATCGGGAGGGGAGATGAGCAGTTCTTC
D gene: TRBD1; V gene: TRBV6-1; clone size: many; J gene: TRBJ1-6; CDR3 protein: CASRGAGTGGSPLHF; CDR3 DNA: TGTGCCAGCAGAGGGGCCGGGACAGGTGGTTCACCCCTCCACTTT
D gene: TRBD2; V gene: TRBV20-1; clone size: many; J gene: TRBJ2-7; CDR3 protein: CRAGTSGGPGITEQYF; CDR3 DNA: TGCAGGGCTGGGACTAGCGGGGGCCCCGGGATTACCGAGCAGTACTTC
D gene: .; V gene: TRBV30; clone size: many; J gene: TRBJ1-1; CDR3 protein: CAWSVGPHSAFF; CDR3 DNA: TGTGCCTGGAGTGTTGGGCCCCATTCGGCTTTCTTT
D gene: TRBD1; V gene: TRBV6-5; clone size: .; J gene: TRBJ2-7; CDR3 protein: CASSYDGQGTNEQYF; CDR3 DNA: TGTGCCAGCAGTTACGATGGACAGGGGACCAACGAGCAGTACTTC
D gene: .; V gene: TRBV20-1; clone size: many; J gene: TRBJ2-3; CDR3 protein: CSARAAADTQYF; CDR3 DNA: TGCAGTGCTAGGGCCGCCGCTGATACGCAGTATTTT
D gene: .; V gene: TRBV15; clone size: many; J gene: TRBJ2-7; CDR3 protein: CATSRKRQEANEQYF; CDR3 DNA: TGTGCCACCAGCAGAAAACGACAGGAGGCCAACGAGCAGTACTTC
D gene: .; V gene: TRBV5-1; clone size: many; J gene: TRBJ2-7; CDR3 protein: CASSLVTPYEQYF; CDR3 DNA: TGCGCCAGCAGCTTGGTGACCCCCTACGAGCAGTACTTC
D gene: TRBD2; V gene: TRBV20-1; clone size: many; J gene: TRBJ2-1; CDR3 protein: CSALSFGGGSYNEQFF; CDR3 DNA: TGCAGTGCCCTTTCCTTTGGGGGGGGATCCTACAATGAGCAGTTCTTC
D gene: .; V gene: TRBV5-8; clone size: .; J gene: TRBJ2-1; CDR3 protein: CASSLGRLSYNEQFF; CDR3 DNA: TGTGCCAGCAGCTTGGGGCGTCTCTCCTACAATGAGCAGTTCTTC
D gene: .; V gene: TRBV28; clone size: many; J gene: TRBJ1-1; CDR3 protein: CATELNAAFF; CDR3 DNA: TGTGCCACCGAGCTGAATGCGGCTTTCTTT
D gene: .; V gene: TRBV20-1; clone size: .; J gene: TRBJ2-3; CDR3 protein: CSASRGGPTDTQYF; CDR3 DNA: TGCAGTGCTTCTAGGGGGGGGCCCACAGATACGCAGTATTTT
D gene: .; V gene: TRBV28; clone size: .; J gene: TRBJ1-2; CDR3 protein: CASSLETSGYTF; CDR3 DNA: TGTGCCAGCAGTTTGGAGACATCGGGCTACACCTTC
D gene: .; V gene: TRBV20-1; clone size: many; J gene: TRBJ2-5; CDR3 protein: CSARDFLYGTQETQYF; CDR3 DNA: TGCAGTGCTAGAGATTTCCTTTACGGGACCCAAGAGACCCAGTACTTC
D gene: TRBD2; V gene: TRBV20-1; clone size: many; J gene: TRBJ2-2; CDR3 protein: CSARAETSQTGELFF; CDR3 DNA: TGCAGTGCTAGAGCTGAGACTAGCCAAACCGGGGAGCTGTTTTTT
D gene: .; V gene: TRBV19; clone size: few; J gene: TRBJ2-7; CDR3 protein: CASSSQTAGEQYF; CDR3 DNA: TGTGCCAGTAGTTCGCAGACAGCCGGCGAGCAGTACTTC
D gene: .; V gene: TRBV20-1; clone size: many; J gene: TRBJ2-1; CDR3 protein: CSASDYSLYNEQFF; CDR3 DNA: TGCAGTGCTAGTGATTACTCACTCTACAATGAGCAGTTCTTC
D gene: .; V gene: TRBV27; clone size: .; J gene: TRBJ2-1; CDR3 protein: CASSLTGRGYNEQFF; CDR3 DNA: TGTGCCAGCAGTTTAACGGGGCGAGGTTACAATGAGCAGTTCTTC
D gene: TRBD1; V gene: TRBV10-3; clone size: many; J gene: TRBJ1-5; CDR3 protein: CAISVDRGNNQPQHF; CDR3 DNA: TGTGCCATCAGCGTGGACAGGGGCAATAATCAGCCCCAGCATTTT
D gene: TRBD2; V gene: TRBV19; clone size: .; J gene: TRBJ2-4; CDR3 protein: CASSPPGLAAKNIQYF; CDR3 DNA: TGTGCCAGTAGTCCCCCGGGACTAGCAGCCAAAAACATTCAGTACTTC
D gene: TRBD2; V gene: TRBV27; clone size: many; J gene: TRBJ2-7; CDR3 protein: CASSPLAGYTYEQYF; CDR3 DNA: TGTGCCAGCAGCCCACTAGCGGGTTACACCTACGAGCAGTACTTC